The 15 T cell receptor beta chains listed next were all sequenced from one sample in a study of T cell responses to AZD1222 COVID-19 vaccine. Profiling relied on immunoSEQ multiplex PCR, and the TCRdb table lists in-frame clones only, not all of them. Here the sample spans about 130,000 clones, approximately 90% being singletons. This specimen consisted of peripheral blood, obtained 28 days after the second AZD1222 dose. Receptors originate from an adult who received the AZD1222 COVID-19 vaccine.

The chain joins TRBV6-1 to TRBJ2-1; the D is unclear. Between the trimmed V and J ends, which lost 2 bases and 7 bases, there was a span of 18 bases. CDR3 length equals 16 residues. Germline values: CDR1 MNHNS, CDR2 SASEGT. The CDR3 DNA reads TGTGCCAGCAGTGAATTGTTGGGTGGGGTGGTGAATGAGCAGTTCTTC. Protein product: CASSELLGGVVNEQFF.

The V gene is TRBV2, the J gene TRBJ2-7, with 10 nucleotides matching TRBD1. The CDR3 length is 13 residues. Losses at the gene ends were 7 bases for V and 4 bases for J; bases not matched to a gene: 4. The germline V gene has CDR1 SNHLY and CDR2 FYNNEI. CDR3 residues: CASTWDRGYEQYF. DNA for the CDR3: TGTGCCAGCACCTGGGACAGGGGTTACGAGCAGTACTTC.

Written as DNA, the CDR3 is TGCAGCGTTGTAGGGCTTGAGGACACCGGGGTCCATGGCTACACCTTC. It translates to CSVVGLEDTGVHGYTF. The J gene is TRBJ1-2, the V gene TRBV29-1; D may be TRBD1 (5 bases). CDR1 and CDR2 (germline): SQVTM, ANQGSEA. V lost 4 bases to trimming and J lost 6 bases, with 24 bases between them. The CDR3 consists of 16 residues.

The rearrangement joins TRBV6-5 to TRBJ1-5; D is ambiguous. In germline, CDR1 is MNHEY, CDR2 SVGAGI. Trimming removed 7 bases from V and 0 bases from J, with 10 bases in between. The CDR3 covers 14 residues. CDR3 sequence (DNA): TGTGCCAGCAAGCGTGCAGGTAGCAATCAGCCCCAGCATTTT. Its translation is CASKRAGSNQPQHF.

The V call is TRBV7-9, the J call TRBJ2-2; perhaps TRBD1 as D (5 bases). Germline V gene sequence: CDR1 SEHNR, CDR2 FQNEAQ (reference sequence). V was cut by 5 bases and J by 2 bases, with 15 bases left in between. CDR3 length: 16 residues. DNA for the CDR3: TGTGCCAGCAGCCAACCAAGACAGAGTAACACCGGGGAGCTGTTTTTT. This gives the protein CASSQPRQSNTGELFF.

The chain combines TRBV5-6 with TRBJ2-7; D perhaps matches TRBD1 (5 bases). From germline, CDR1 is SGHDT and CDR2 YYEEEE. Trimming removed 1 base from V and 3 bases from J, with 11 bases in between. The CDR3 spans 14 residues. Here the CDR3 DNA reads TGTGCCAGCAGCTTGCCAGGGCAGGACTACGAGCAGTACTTC. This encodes CASSLPGQDYEQYF.

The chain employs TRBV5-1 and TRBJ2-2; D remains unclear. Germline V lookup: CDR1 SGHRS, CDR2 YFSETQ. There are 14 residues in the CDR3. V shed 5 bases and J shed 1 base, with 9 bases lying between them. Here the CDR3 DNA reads TGCGCCAGCAGAGGCGAAGGGAACACCGGGGAGCTGTTTTTT. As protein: CASRGEGNTGELFF.

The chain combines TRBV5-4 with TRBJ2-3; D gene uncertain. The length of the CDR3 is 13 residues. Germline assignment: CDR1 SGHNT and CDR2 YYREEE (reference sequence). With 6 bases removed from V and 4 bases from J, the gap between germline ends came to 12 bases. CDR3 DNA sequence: TGTGCCAGCACCTTCGCTGGGGCAGATACGCAGTATTTT. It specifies CASTFAGADTQYF.

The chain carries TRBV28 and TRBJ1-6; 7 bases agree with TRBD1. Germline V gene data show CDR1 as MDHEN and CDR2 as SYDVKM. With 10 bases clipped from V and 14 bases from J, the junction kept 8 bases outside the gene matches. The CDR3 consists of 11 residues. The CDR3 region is CATLTGWALHF. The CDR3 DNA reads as TGTGCCACACTGACAGGGTGGGCCCTCCACTTT.

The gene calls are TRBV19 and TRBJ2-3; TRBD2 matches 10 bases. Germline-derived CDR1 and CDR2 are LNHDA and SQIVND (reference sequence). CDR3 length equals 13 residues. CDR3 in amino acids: CGTSGISTDTQYF. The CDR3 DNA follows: TGTGGAACTAGCGGGATTAGCACAGATACGCAGTATTTT.

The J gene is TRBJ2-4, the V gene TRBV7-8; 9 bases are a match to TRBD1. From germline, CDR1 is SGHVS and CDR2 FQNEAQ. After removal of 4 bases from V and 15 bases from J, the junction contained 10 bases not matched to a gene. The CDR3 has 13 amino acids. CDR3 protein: CASSSVGTGYLYF. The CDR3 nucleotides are TGTGCCAGCAGCTCAGTGGGGACAGGGTATTTGTACTTC.

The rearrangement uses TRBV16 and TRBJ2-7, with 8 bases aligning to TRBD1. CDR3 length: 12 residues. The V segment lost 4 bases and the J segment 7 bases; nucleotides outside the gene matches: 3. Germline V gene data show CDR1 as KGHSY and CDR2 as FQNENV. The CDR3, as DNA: TGTGCCAGCAGCCCCAGGGGGCAGGAGCAGTACTTC. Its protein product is CASSPRGQEQYF.

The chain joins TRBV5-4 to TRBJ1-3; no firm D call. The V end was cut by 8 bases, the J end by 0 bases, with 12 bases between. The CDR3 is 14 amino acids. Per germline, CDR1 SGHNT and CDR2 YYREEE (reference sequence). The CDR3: CASSGPLSGNTIYF. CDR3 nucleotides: TGTGCCAGTTCTGGGCCGCTCTCTGGAAACACCATATATTTT.

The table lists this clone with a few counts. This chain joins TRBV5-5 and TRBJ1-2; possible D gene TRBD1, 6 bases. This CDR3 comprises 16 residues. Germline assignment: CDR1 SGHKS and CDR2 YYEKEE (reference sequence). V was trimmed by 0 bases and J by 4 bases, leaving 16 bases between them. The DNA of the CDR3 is TGTGCCAGCAGCTTGGTAAGGGGGGCCAGCCTCTATGGCTACACCTTC. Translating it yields CASSLVRGASLYGYTF.

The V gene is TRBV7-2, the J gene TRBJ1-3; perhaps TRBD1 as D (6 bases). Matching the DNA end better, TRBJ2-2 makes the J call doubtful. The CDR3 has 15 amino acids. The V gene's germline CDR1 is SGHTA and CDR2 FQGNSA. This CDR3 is CASSLVGGESGELFF. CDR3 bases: TGTGCCAGCAGCTTAGTAGGGGGAGAGTCCGGGGAGCTGTTTTTT.